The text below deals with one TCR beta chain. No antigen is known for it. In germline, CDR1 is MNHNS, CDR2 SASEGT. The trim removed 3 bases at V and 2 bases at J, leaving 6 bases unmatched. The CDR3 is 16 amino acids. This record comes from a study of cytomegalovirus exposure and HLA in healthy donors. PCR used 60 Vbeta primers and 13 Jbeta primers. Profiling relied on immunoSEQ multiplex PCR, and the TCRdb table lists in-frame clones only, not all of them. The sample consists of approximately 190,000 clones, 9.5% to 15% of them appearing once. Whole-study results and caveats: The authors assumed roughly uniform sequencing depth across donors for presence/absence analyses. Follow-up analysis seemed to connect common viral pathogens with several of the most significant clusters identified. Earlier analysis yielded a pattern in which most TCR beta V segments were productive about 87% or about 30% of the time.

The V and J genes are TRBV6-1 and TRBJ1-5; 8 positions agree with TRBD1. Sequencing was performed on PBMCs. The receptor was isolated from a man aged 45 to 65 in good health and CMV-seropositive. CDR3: CASSESGGRGNQPQHF. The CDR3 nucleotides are TGTGCCAGCAGTGAGTCAGGGGGCAGGGGCAATCAGCCCCAGCATTTT.